This T cell receptor beta chain was documented in a study of technical replicates of blood from a handful of donors. The CDR3 runs 14 residues. J was trimmed by 5 bases and V by 6 bases; bases with no gene match: 7. Germline CDR1 reads MDHEN; CDR2 reads SYDVKM. Produced via immunoSEQ multiplex PCR; TCRdb's table is partial and in-frame only. The table records tens of thousands of clones, 89% of them present only once. The receptor comes from a human donor in good health. The gene calls are TRBV28 and TRBJ2-3, with 8 bases matching TRBD1. Sequencing used T cells isolated from PBMCs. CDR3 amino acids: CASRASGGLDTQYF. In DNA form, the CDR3 reads TGTGCCAGCAGAGCCTCAGGGGGCCTAGATACGCAGTATTTT.